Following are 16 T cell receptor beta chains from one sample sequenced in a study of identical twins. TCRdb processed the 5' RACE reads anew with MiXCR; each CDR3 protein has one entry. The repertoire includes about 390,000 distinct CDR3 sequences, approximately 8.7% of them detected once, and approximately 9.3% sits in the top ten. The sequenced material came from naive T cells sorted from blood. The receptors come from a woman in her forties or fifties in good health.

The rearrangement joins TRBV19 to TRBJ1-1, with 8 bases matching TRBD1. Germline V CDR1 and CDR2: LNHDA, SQIVND (reference sequence). Unmatched junction bases numbered 11, after V lost 7 bases and J lost 4 bases. The CDR3 spans 15 residues. This CDR3 reads CASISAGGMGTEAFF. CDR3 sequence (DNA): TGTGCCAGTATCTCAGCAGGGGGCATGGGCACTGAAGCTTTCTTT.

The rearrangement links TRBV7-6 to TRBJ2-5; D is unclear. V dropped 4 bases and J dropped 3 bases, with 15 bases sitting between them. CDR1 SGHVS and CDR2 FNYEAQ come from the germline V gene. The CDR3 extends over 15 amino acids. The DNA of the CDR3 is TGTGCCAGCAGCTACCTAAGTTATGGGGAAGAGACCCAGTACTTC. This codes for CASSYLSYGEETQYF. The entire variable domain, with the rest obtained from reference TRBV7-6 and TRBJ2-5, is as follows: GAGVSQSPRYKVTKRGQDVALRCDPISGHVSLYWYRQALGQGPEFLTYFNYEAQQDKSGLPNDRFSAERPEGSISTLTIQRTEQRDSAMYRCASSYLSYGEETQYFGPGTRLLVL.

This clonotype was counted ten times or more. The V and J genes are TRBV9 and TRBJ2-1; D may be TRBD1 (6 bases). Trimming took 0 bases from V and 5 from J, leaving 15 bases between them. Germline-derived CDR1 and CDR2 are SGDLS and YYNGEE. This CDR3 spans 16 amino acids. The CDR3 spells CASSVGLQGMDNEQFF. The CDR3 region has the DNA TGTGCCAGCAGCGTAGGTTTACAGGGAATGGACAATGAGCAGTTCTTC.

In this sample, this clonotype turned up many times. The J gene is TRBJ1-3, the V gene TRBV29-1; a possible D gene is TRBD1 (6 bases). Trimming pared 1 base from V and 4 bases from J, leaving 11 bases between. The CDR3 runs to 14 residues. The germline V gene encodes CDR1 SQVTM and CDR2 ANQGSEA. CDR3 residues: CSVEVQGAGNTIYF. The CDR3 DNA reads TGCAGCGTTGAAGTACAGGGTGCAGGAAACACCATATATTTT.

In its sample, this clonotype was seen many times. The chain joins TRBV6-6 to TRBJ2-3, with D perhaps TRBD2 (7 bases). CDR3 length: 15 residues. The V gene lost 6 bases and the J gene lost 6 bases, with 19 bases spanning the gap. The V gene's germline CDR1 is MNHNY and CDR2 SVGAGI (reference sequence). The CDR3 spells CASSRGARSRDTQYF. The CDR3 DNA sequence: TGTGCCAGCAGCCGGGGGGCCCGCTCACGGGATACGCAGTATTTT.

This clonotype appeared many times. The chain combines TRBV9 with TRBJ1-3; no reliable D call. Trimming cost V 0 bases and J 0 bases, with 7 bases left between them. Germline values: CDR1 SGDLS, CDR2 YYNGEE. CDR3 length: 15 amino acids. The CDR3 here is CASSVGGFSGNTIYF. CDR3 coding DNA: TGTGCCAGCAGCGTAGGCGGCTTCTCTGGAAACACCATATATTTT.

The CDR3 DNA follows: TGCAGTGCTCCCCGACTAGCGTCCCAGGGTGAGCAGTTCTTC. This translates into CSAPRLASQGEQFF. This chain joins TRBV20-1 and TRBJ2-1, with 8 bases matching TRBD2. Germline CDR1 DFQATT, CDR2 SNEGSKA (reference sequence). Losses at the gene ends were 5 bases for V and 9 bases for J; bases not matched to a gene: 12. The CDR3 covers 14 residues.

J is TRBJ2-7 and V is TRBV20-1; no firm D call. The length of the CDR3 is 12 residues. In germline, CDR1 is DFQATT, CDR2 SNEGSKA (reference sequence). V lost 3 bases and J lost 7, with 13 bases in between. This CDR3 is CSASLPLGEQYF. CDR3 DNA sequence: TGCAGTGCTAGCCTACCCTTAGGGGAGCAGTACTTC.

The V and J genes are TRBV12-3 or TRBV12-4 and TRBJ2-3, with TRBD1 matching over 7 bases. The CDR3 is 15 residues long. V trimming: 6 bases; J trimming: 4 bases; junction bases outside the gene matches: 10. The CDR3 region has the DNA TGTGCCAGCAGAAATGCAGGGGGTCGGGCAGATACGCAGTATTTT. It is translated as CASRNAGGRADTQYF.

CDR3 loop: CASSFRSRPGTEAFF. CDR3 bases: TGTGCCAGCAGCTTCCGGTCCCGGCCGGGCACTGAAGCTTTCTTT. The chain is built from TRBV7-2 and TRBJ1-1; D not resolved. CDR3 length: 15 residues. Germline-derived CDR1 and CDR2 are SGHTA and FQGNSA. The germline V and J ends were trimmed by 3 bases and 4 bases, with 15 bases remaining between them.

This clonotype was found a few times. The V and J genes are TRBV29-1 and TRBJ1-5; TRBD1 matches at 10 bases. Germline V gene sequence: CDR1 SQVTM, CDR2 ANQGSEA. V was clipped by 6 bases and J by 6 bases; unmatched bases: 5. CDR3 length equals 13 residues. The CDR3 region has the DNA TGCAGCGTGGGGACAGGGGCCGGTCAGCCCCAGCATTTT. Translating gives CSVGTGAGQPQHF.

The V gene is TRBV9, the J gene TRBJ2-1; D might be TRBD2 (5 bases). This CDR3 has 15 amino acids. The germline CDR1 and CDR2 sequences are SGDLS and YYNGEE. V was cut by 0 bases and J by 3 bases, with 10 bases left in between. The CDR3 nucleotides are TGTGCCAGCAGCGTAGGAGACTACCTCTACAATGAGCAGTTCTTC. It yields the protein CASSVGDYLYNEQFF.

The rearrangement links TRBV25-1 to TRBJ2-3; TRBD2 matches at 10 bases. Unmatched junction bases numbered 5, after V lost 0 bases and J lost 5 bases. The V gene's germline CDR1 is MGHDK and CDR2 SYGVNS. There are 16 residues in the CDR3. CDR3 nucleotide sequence: TGTGCCAGCAGTGAATACGAAGGACTAGCGGTAGATACGCAGTATTTT. This translates into CASSEYEGLAVDTQYF.

This clonotype was detected only a few times. The chain couples TRBV20-1 to TRBJ2-7, with unresolved D. The CDR3 extends over 15 amino acids. Between the trimmed V and J ends, which lost 1 base and 5 bases, there was a span of 18 bases. The germline CDR1 and CDR2 sequences are DFQATT and SNEGSKA (reference sequence). The CDR3 loop reads CSARGFSQPDDEQYF. CDR3 DNA sequence: TGCAGTGCTAGAGGTTTTAGCCAACCCGACGACGAGCAGTACTTC.

The rearrangement joins TRBV2 to TRBJ2-5; D is uncertain. The ends were cut back, 10 bases at V and 12 bases at J, with 12 bases in the middle. This CDR3 comprises 9 residues. CDR1 SNHLY and CDR2 FYNNEI come from the germline V gene. CDR3 in DNA: TGTGCCATCGGACCTGCGGAGTACTTC. Translated, it gives CAIGPAEYF.

The chain recombines TRBV19 with TRBJ2-4, with TRBD1 matching over 7 bases. The CDR3 totals 13 residues. Trimming took 9 bases from V and 8 from J; bases not matched to a gene: 10. CDR1 and CDR2 (germline): LNHDA, SQIVND (reference sequence). CDR3 DNA: TGTGCCAGCCGGGACAGTGTTTGGGACATTCAGTACTTC. Amino acid sequence: CASRDSVWDIQYF.